Listed below are T cell receptor beta chains from one sample, sequenced in a study of T cell responses to AZD1222 COVID-19 vaccine. Clones were read by immunoSEQ multiplex PCR, and TCRdb kept only the in-frame ones, dropping some. The sample has under 200,000 clones; 90% are singletons. Here the sequenced sample was peripheral blood, taken on day 0 of AZD1222 vaccination. The receptors derive from an adult in good health. The CDR3 runs from the conserved cysteine through the conserved F or W. A D gene is named only where the DNA matches it firmly. Part of the rows lack a size; the others show once, few, many or a class for expanded clones.

V	J	D	size	CDR3	DNA
TRBV7-3	TRBJ1-1	TRBD1	once	CASSLWTGGYGTEAFF	TGTGCCAGCAGCTTATGGACAGGGGGCTATGGGACTGAAGCTTTCTTT
TRBV28	TRBJ1-6	NA	NA	CASSLYSWNSPLHF	TGTGCCAGCAGTTTATATAGTTGGAATTCACCCCTCCACTTT
TRBV27	TRBJ2-3	TRBD2	NA	CASSPAGGSTDTQYF	TGTGCCAGCAGTCCCGCGGGGGGGAGCACAGATACGCAGTATTTT
TRBV4-2	TRBJ1-5	TRBD1	NA	CASSPRGQWCNQPQHF	TGTGCCAGCAGCCCCAGGGGGCAATGGTGCAATCAGCCCCAGCATTTT
TRBV9	TRBJ2-7	NA	NA	CASSVEGTTSYEQYF	TGTGCCAGCAGCGTAGAGGGGACAACCTCCTACGAGCAGTACTTC
TRBV4-1	TRBJ1-4	TRBD1	NA	CASSRKGQTSATNEKLFF	TGCGCCAGCAGCCGAAAGGGACAGACGAGTGCAACTAATGAAAAACTGTTTTTT
TRBV28	TRBJ2-1	NA	NA	CASTLLGNEQFF	TGTGCCAGCACCCTATTGGGGAATGAGCAGTTCTTC
TRBV9	TRBJ2-2	TRBD1	NA	CASSWGTGNTGELFF	TGTGCCAGCAGCTGGGGGACAGGGAACACCGGGGAGCTGTTTTTT
TRBV6-5	TRBJ1-1	NA	NA	CASSSGGADTEAFF	TGTGCCAGCAGTTCTGGGGGCGCGGACACTGAAGCTTTCTTT
TRBV11-2	TRBJ1-2	TRBD1	NA	CASSLDPTGAGYTF	TGTGCCAGCAGCTTAGATCCTACAGGGGCTGGCTACACCTTC
TRBV5-4	TRBJ2-7	NA	NA	CASSLNYEQYF	TGTGCCAGCAGCTTGAACTACGAGCAGTACTTC
TRBV27	TRBJ1-2	NA	NA	CASSYTGSRGYGYTF	TGTGCCAGCAGTTACACAGGGTCTAGGGGCTATGGCTACACCTTC
TRBV18	TRBJ2-5	NA	NA	CASSPSLQETQYF	TGTGCCAGCTCACCTTCTCTACAAGAGACCCAGTACTTC
TRBV24-1	TRBJ2-7	NA	NA	CATHPDSYEQYF	TGTGCCACCCACCCGGACAGCTACGAGCAGTACTTC
TRBV28	TRBJ1-5	TRBD1	NA	CATRQGDQPQHF	TGTGCCACTCGACAGGGTGATCAGCCCCAGCATTTT
TRBV28	TRBJ2-4	NA	NA	CASRSSGAPKDRNIQYF	TGTGCCAGCAGGTCATCCGGGGCCCCCAAAGATAGAAACATTCAGTACTTC
TRBV20-1	TRBJ2-1	TRBD2	NA	CSASVPRSSGVGNEQFF	TGCAGTGCTAGTGTTCCGCGGTCTAGCGGGGTCGGGAATGAGCAGTTCTTC
TRBV29-1	TRBJ1-1	NA	NA	CSVEGQKIREAFF	TGCAGCGTTGAAGGACAAAAGATAAGAGAAGCTTTCTTT
TRBV5-6	TRBJ1-5	NA	NA	CASSLGQSNQPQHF	TGTGCCAGCAGCTTGGGGCAAAGCAATCAGCCCCAGCATTTT
TRBV5-6	TRBJ2-7	TRBD1	NA	CASSWGQGDEQYF	TGTGCCAGCAGCTGGGGACAGGGGGACGAGCAGTACTTC
TRBV20-1	TRBJ1-6	NA	NA	CSASERTVRSYNSPLHF	TGCAGTGCTAGTGAGCGGACAGTCCGCTCCTATAATTCACCCCTCCACTTT
TRBV6-1	TRBJ1-1	NA	NA	CASSETPPSGGTEAFF	TGTGCCAGCAGTGAAACACCGCCCTCCGGGGGGACTGAAGCTTTCTTT
TRBV6-1	TRBJ1-1	TRBD1	NA	CASSEFQGASTNTEAFF	TGTGCCAGCAGTGAGTTCCAGGGGGCGAGCACGAACACTGAAGCTTTCTTT
TRBV3-1/TRBV3-2	TRBJ2-1	NA	NA	CASSRVEGPSSYNEQFF	TGTGCCAGCAGCCGTGTGGAGGGGCCAAGCTCCTACAATGAGCAGTTCTTC
TRBV7-9	TRBJ2-1	TRBD2	NA	CASRPRLAGGTNEQFF	TGTGCCAGCAGGCCCCGACTAGCGGGGGGGACGAATGAGCAGTTCTTC
TRBV7-2	TRBJ1-4	NA	NA	CASSFDAGREKLFF	TGTGCCAGCAGCTTCGACGCGGGACGGGAAAAACTGTTTTTT
TRBV2	TRBJ1-5	NA	NA	CASSRGGADQPQHF	TGTGCCAGCAGTAGGGGAGGGGCAGATCAGCCCCAGCATTTT
TRBV18	TRBJ1-1	NA	NA	CASSDTGSGTEAFF	TGTGCCAGCTCGGATACGGGGAGTGGCACTGAAGCTTTCTTT
TRBV7-3	TRBJ2-7	NA	NA	CASSSNGGSYEQYF	TGTGCCAGCAGCTCCAACGGTGGTTCCTACGAGCAGTACTTC
TRBV6-5	TRBJ1-5	NA	few	CASNFKGMGNQPQHF	TGTGCCAGCAATTTCAAGGGTATGGGCAATCAGCCCCAGCATTTT
TRBV6-4	TRBJ2-3	NA	NA	CASSDSTRNTQYF	TGTGCCAGCAGTGACTCGACACGGAATACGCAGTATTTT
TRBV28	TRBJ2-3	TRBD1	NA	CASSFGTAATDTQYF	TGTGCCAGCAGTTTTGGGACAGCCGCCACAGATACGCAGTATTTT
TRBV20-1	TRBJ2-7	NA	NA	CSAQRGNEQYF	TGCAGTGCTCAACGGGGTAACGAGCAGTACTTC
TRBV19	TRBJ2-2	NA	NA	CASRQGLNTGELFF	TGTGCCAGCCGACAGGGACTGAACACCGGGGAGCTGTTTTTT
TRBV6-4	TRBJ1-6	NA	NA	CASSDGSPALHF	TGTGCCAGCAGTGACGGTTCACCGGCCCTCCACTTT
TRBV7-9	TRBJ1-2	TRBD1	NA	CASSLGYEGQTNYGYTF	TGTGCCAGCAGCTTAGGTTATGAGGGACAGACTAACTATGGCTACACCTTC